What follows are 9 T cell receptor beta chains derived from one specimen sequenced in a study of cytomegalovirus exposure and HLA in healthy donors (dated by TCRdb to the late 2010s). Library generation was performed with the immunoSEQ multiplex PCR assay. For the multiplex PCR, a mixture combining 60 forward primers for TCR Vbeta segments and 13 reverse primers for TCR Jbeta segments was used. TCRdb provides this immuneACCESS table in a form limited to in-frame rearrangements. Some clones are lacking; in checked studies, under half of them reflect an unresolved V gene, and why the rest are absent is not known. Here the sample has around 120,000 clones; over 65% occur a single time. More than 1.5% of the sample lies in the top ten. The sample taken for sequencing was PBMCs. The receptors here all came from a young man in good health and CMV-seronegative.

The rearrangement uses TRBV7-2 and TRBJ1-1; tentative D call: TRBD1 (6 bases). Trimming took 5 bases from V and 12 from J, leaving 16 bases between them. CDR1 is SGHTA and CDR2 is FQGNSA in the germline V gene. The CDR3 is 12 residues long. Written as DNA, the CDR3 is TGTGCCAGCAGCCGTACAGGGTTCGGGTCTTTCTTT. Protein product: CASSRTGFGSFF.

This clone was detected only a few times. The rearrangement joins TRBV6-5 to TRBJ2-7; 10 nucleotides agree with TRBD2. The trim removed 0 bases at V and 2 bases at J, leaving 1 base unmatched. The germline gives CDR1 MNHEY, CDR2 SVGAGI. This CDR3 has 15 residues. The CDR3 coding sequence is TGTGCCAGCAGTTACTCGAGCGGGGGGGCCTACGAGCAGTACTTC. Protein sequence: CASSYSSGGAYEQYF.

J is TRBJ2-7 and V is TRBV7-2; 9 nucleotides align to TRBD2. Germline V gene sequence: CDR1 SGHTA, CDR2 FQGNSA. The CDR3 has 15 amino acids. V dropped 2 bases and J dropped 3; count of bases not matched to a gene: 5. CDR3 DNA: TGTGCCAGCAGCTTATCTAGCGGGGAGATCTACGAGCAGTACTTC. This codes for CASSLSSGEIYEQYF.

This rearrangement joins TRBV14 to TRBJ2-7; 11 positions match TRBD1. Germline trimming cut 5 bases from V and 5 bases from J; bases unmatched to any gene: 8. The CDR3 has 15 amino acids. CDR1 and CDR2 from the germline V gene are SGHDN and FVKESK. CDR3 protein: CASSADRGRMHEQYF. The DNA for the CDR3 is TGTGCCAGCAGCGCGGACAGGGGGCGTATGCACGAGCAGTACTTC.

The CDR3 sequence: CASSVLGQGDTEAFF. The CDR3 DNA is TGTGCCAGCAGCGTACTAGGGCAGGGCGACACTGAAGCTTTCTTT. This rearrangement joins TRBV9 to TRBJ1-1, with TRBD1 as a possible D gene (5 bases). The CDR3 extends over 15 amino acids. CDR1 and CDR2 from the germline V gene are SGDLS and YYNGEE. The germline V and J ends were trimmed by 1 base and 3 bases, with 13 bases remaining between them.

This chain uses TRBV27 with TRBJ1-2; no firm D call. This CDR3 is 14 amino acids long. Trimming took 5 bases from V and 2 from J, leaving 12 bases between them. Germline loops: CDR1 MNHEY, CDR2 SMNVEV (reference sequence). CDR3 bases: TGTGCCAGCAGTCCTAGGACTGGAAACTATGGCTACACCTTC. It yields the protein CASSPRTGNYGYTF.

This rearrangement joins TRBV10-3 to TRBJ2-7; D is unresolved. The CDR3 spans 13 residues. Germline assignment: CDR1 ENHRY and CDR2 SYGVKD. Trimming stripped 3 bases from V and 3 bases from J, with 9 bases between. CDR3 sequence: CAISDADFYEQYF. Written as DNA, the CDR3 is TGTGCCATCAGTGATGCTGACTTCTACGAGCAGTACTTC.

This rearrangement joins TRBV29-1 to TRBJ2-1; possibly TRBD2 for D (5 bases). CDR1 and CDR2 from the germline V gene are SQVTM and ANQGSEA. This CDR3 region has 16 residues. The V and J ends lost 3 bases and 0 bases respectively, with 15 bases between them. CDR3 bases: TGCAGCGTTGACGGAGTAGCGTTGAGCTCCTACAATGAGCAGTTCTTC. It is translated as CSVDGVALSSYNEQFF.

The CDR3 reads CASSSAQGWGNTIYF. The CDR3 DNA sequence: TGTGCCAGCAGCTCTGCCCAGGGATGGGGAAACACCATATATTTT. V gene TRBV7-2 combines with J gene TRBJ1-3; maybe TRBD1 (5 bases). Trimming pared 4 bases from V and 4 bases from J, leaving 14 bases between. The CDR3 has 15 residues. Germline V gives CDR1 SGHTA, CDR2 FQGNSA.